Listed below are T cell receptor beta chains from one sample, sequenced in a study of T-cell reconstitution after alpha-beta-depleted transplantation in children. Using its own MiXCR run on the PCR reads, TCRdb lists one record per CDR3 protein. The table lists around 450,000 distinct CDR3 sequences, roughly 43% of them singletons. Sequenced material: PBMCs, taken before TCRalphabeta/CD19-depleted stem cell transplant. These receptors came from a girl aged 2 to 10 with aplastic anemia, due to receive a stem cell transplant. The CDR3 runs from the conserved cysteine through the conserved F or W. The D gene is left open where the match is weak. A row's size may be missing; if present it is once, few, many or a size class.

many	TRBV7-9	TRBJ2-5	TRBD2	CASIRAGEETQYF	TGTGCCAGCATTCGAGCGGGAGAAGAGACCCAGTACTTC
few	TRBV20-1	TRBJ1-3	.	CSARGPSSTGNTIYF	TGCAGTGCTAGGGGACCCAGCTCTACTGGAAACACCATATATTTT
many	TRBV5-1	TRBJ2-7	TRBD1	CASSPGQGGYEQYF	TGCGCCAGCAGTCCCGGACAGGGCGGGTACGAGCAGTACTTC
.	TRBV27	TRBJ1-1	TRBD1	CASETGFGMNTEAFF	TGTGCCAGCGAGACAGGGTTCGGGATGAACACTGAAGCTTTCTTT
.	TRBV2	TRBJ2-3	TRBD2	CASSAGASGRFITDTQYF	TGTGCCAGCAGTGCCGGGGCTAGCGGGAGATTTATCACAGATACGCAGTATTTT
.	TRBV2	TRBJ2-3	.	CASNQKGGTTDTQYF	TGTGCCAGCAACCAAAAAGGGGGTACAACAGATACGCAGTATTTT
few	TRBV6-5	TRBJ2-1	.	CASSYSGRSTYNEQFF	TGTGCCAGCAGTTACTCGGGGAGATCGACCTACAATGAGCAGTTCTTC
many	TRBV4-1	TRBJ1-5	.	CASSPRGTHRQHF	TGCGCCAGCAGCCCAAGGGGGACACATCGCCAGCATTTT
many	TRBV6-5	TRBJ2-1	.	CASSYLNEQFF	TGTGCCAGCAGTTACCTTAATGAGCAGTTCTTC
many	TRBV7-9	TRBJ2-1	.	CASSPLRNEQFF	TGTGCCAGCAGCCCCTTACGGAATGAGCAGTTCTTC
few	TRBV9	TRBJ2-1	.	CASSVGIVSEQFF	TGTGCCAGCAGCGTAGGGATCGTCAGTGAGCAGTTCTTC
few	TRBV20-1	TRBJ2-3	.	CSANYQGVTQYF	TGCAGTGCGAATTACCAGGGCGTAACGCAGTATTTT
.	TRBV4-3	TRBJ1-4	TRBD1	CASSQGDLAGGEKLFF	TGCGCCAGCAGCCAAGGGGACTTGGCAGGGGGTGAAAAACTGTTTTTT
many	TRBV9	TRBJ2-1	TRBD2	CASSVEPAGGPRTYNEQFF	TGTGCCAGCAGCGTAGAACCAGCGGGAGGGCCAAGGACCTACAATGAGCAGTTCTTC
.	TRBV10-3	TRBJ2-7	.	CAISGEGPYEQYF	TGTGCCATCAGTGGAGAGGGGCCCTACGAGCAGTACTTC
.	TRBV10-3	TRBJ2-7	TRBD1	CAAGTAYEQYF	TGTGCCGCCGGGACAGCCTACGAGCAGTACTTC
.	TRBV28	TRBJ2-7	.	CASSPSGRPNSDEQYF	TGTGCCAGCAGTCCGTCGGGCCGACCTAATAGCGACGAGCAGTACTTC
.	TRBV24-1	TRBJ2-1	.	CATSDYRSSYNEQFF	TGTGCCACCAGTGACTACAGGTCTTCCTACAATGAGCAGTTCTTC
few	TRBV6-5	TRBJ2-3	TRBD2	CASSYSGLAGAGNTQYF	TGTGCCAGCAGTTACTCGGGACTAGCGGGAGCCGGGAATACGCAGTATTTT
.	TRBV3-1	TRBJ2-5	TRBD2	CASSPGLAPRKETQYF	TGTGCCAGCAGCCCGGGACTAGCGCCACGTAAAGAGACCCAGTACTTC
few	TRBV20-1	TRBJ2-3	TRBD2	CSGVWGEGSTDTQYF	TGCAGTGGTGTTTGGGGGGAGGGCAGCACAGATACGCAGTATTTT
few	TRBV11-2	TRBJ2-5	.	CASSLLGLEQETQYF	TGTGCCAGCAGCTTACTCGGACTCGAGCAAGAGACCCAGTACTTC
many	TRBV7-2	TRBJ1-5	.	CASSSERGLNQPQHF	TGTGCCAGCAGCTCCGAGAGGGGCCTTAATCAGCCCCAGCATTTT
few	TRBV25-1	TRBJ2-1	.	CASSETLVLARNEQFF	TGTGCCAGCAGTGAAACTCTGGTGTTAGCAAGGAATGAGCAGTTCTTC
.	TRBV20-1	TRBJ2-7	.	CSAGSRESYEQYF	TGCAGTGCCGGGAGTCGCGAGTCCTACGAGCAGTACTTC
few	TRBV5-1	TRBJ2-3	.	CASSFSGESDTQYF	TGCGCCAGCAGCTTTTCAGGGGAGTCAGATACGCAGTATTTT
many	TRBV6-6	TRBJ2-2	.	CASKSQNTGELFF	TGTGCCAGCAAATCACAGAACACCGGGGAGCTGTTTTTT
.	TRBV5-1	TRBJ2-3	.	CASSLRQADTQYF	TGCGCCAGCAGCCTAAGACAGGCAGATACGCAGTATTTT
few	TRBV11-1	TRBJ1-5	.	CASSSGQLPLGSNQPQHF	TGTGCCAGCAGTTCCGGACAGCTCCCTTTGGGTAGCAATCAGCCCCAGCATTTT
.	TRBV20-1	TRBJ2-7	.	CSARVSDSYEQYF	TGCAGTGCTAGAGTGTCAGACTCCTACGAGCAGTACTTC
.	TRBV4-1	TRBJ2-1	TRBD1	CASSQVTGAGDEQFF	TGCGCCAGCAGCCAAGTAACAGGGGCTGGTGATGAGCAGTTCTTC
.	TRBV9	TRBJ2-7	.	CASSAHSRETKQYF	TGTGCCAGCAGCGCCCACTCCCGGGAGACTAAGCAGTACTTC
.	TRBV29-1	TRBJ2-1	.	CSVTRTIGSPYNEQFF	TGCAGCGTAACTCGGACTATCGGGAGCCCCTACAATGAGCAGTTCTTC
.	TRBV5-1	TRBJ2-7	TRBD2	CASSLALAGGEQYF	TGCGCCAGCAGCTTGGCTCTAGCGGGAGGCGAGCAGTACTTC
.	TRBV20-1	TRBJ2-7	TRBD2	CSAIGLAGGPSYEQYF	TGCAGTGCGATCGGACTAGCGGGAGGGCCCTCGTACGAGCAGTACTTC
.	TRBV12-3/TRBV12-4	TRBJ2-5	.	CASSLQPLSGLTQETQYF	TGTGCCAGCAGTTTACAGCCTTTGAGCGGCCTGACCCAAGAGACCCAGTACTTC
.	TRBV29-1	TRBJ1-2	.	CSVYAGYTF	TGCAGCGTGTACGCGGGCTACACCTTC